A single sample is the source of the 27 T cell receptor beta chains below, sequenced in a study of T cells in Graves' hyperthyroidism and ophthalmopathy. Amplification of TCR beta CDR3 regions used RNA as the template. Initially, a first-round RT-PCR of the TCR CDR3 employed the HTBI primer set. TCRdb itself ran the multiplex PCR reads through MiXCR, one entry per CDR3 protein. Here the sample spans around 540,000 distinct CDR3 sequences, around 46% being singletons. Material: peripheral blood or thyroid tissue (not recorded which). These receptors originate from a woman in her late teens or twenties with Graves' hyperthyroidism.

J is TRBJ2-5 and V is TRBV13, with 7 bases lining up with TRBD2. Germline assignment: CDR1 PRHDT and CDR2 FYEKMQ (reference sequence). V lost 6 bases, J lost 7 bases, and 14 bases stayed unmatched. The CDR3 consists of 15 residues. CDR3 loop: CASSPPRVTGGTQYF. For the CDR3, the DNA is TGTGCCAGCAGTCCTCCCCGGGTAACGGGAGGGACCCAGTACTTC.

This clonotype occurred a few times. A much larger clone lies a single base off, so this may be a read error. V gene TRBV9 combines with J gene TRBJ1-5; tentatively, D is TRBD1 (5 bases). The germline gives CDR1 SGDLS, CDR2 YYNGEE. With 4 bases removed from V and 7 bases from J, the gap between germline ends came to 12 bases. The CDR3 totals 13 residues. CDR3 in amino acids: CASSKTGEQPQHF. The CDR3 nucleotides are TGTGCCAGCAGCAAAACGGGGGAGCAGCCCCAGCATTTT.

This CDR3 is CASSLTHGQETQYF. As DNA, the CDR3 is TGCGCCAGCAGTCTTACCCACGGGCAAGAGACCCAGTACTTC. The chain carries TRBV10-2 and TRBJ2-5; D call uncertain. Germline loops: CDR1 WSHSY, CDR2 SAAADI. Trimming cost V 5 bases and J 2 bases, with 12 bases left between them. The length of the CDR3 is 14 residues.

This sequence joins TRBV5-1 and TRBJ2-7; the D gene is possibly TRBD2 (5 bases). The CDR3 is made up of 14 amino acids. From germline, CDR1 is SGHRS and CDR2 YFSETQ. Deletions cut 1 base from V and 4 bases from J, with 12 bases between. The CDR3: CASSLPGLTYEQYF. The CDR3 region has the DNA TGCGCCAGCAGCTTGCCAGGACTGACTTACGAGCAGTACTTC.

A few counts support this clonotype. The chain has TRBV24-1 and TRBJ1-5; 11 bases are shared with TRBD1. With 2 bases clipped from V and 4 bases from J, the junction kept 6 bases outside the gene matches. CDR3 length: 17 amino acids. Germline V gene lookup returns CDR1 KGHDR and CDR2 SFDVKD. DNA of the CDR3: TGTGCCACCAGTGATTCCACGGGACAGGGGGTTAATCAGCCCCAGCATTTT. Protein product: CATSDSTGQGVNQPQHF.

The rearrangement joins TRBV11-2 to TRBJ1-2; a possible D gene is TRBD1 (5 bases). V dropped 0 bases and J dropped 10 bases, with 15 bases sitting between them. Germline lookup yields CDR1 SGHAT and CDR2 FQNNGV. The length of the CDR3 is 14 residues. CDR3 DNA sequence: TGTGCCAGCAGCTTAGACGCGGGGGAACGTTACTACACCTTC. This gives the protein CASSLDAGERYYTF.

The rearrangement uses TRBV10-3 and TRBJ1-6; D gene uncertain. CDR3 length equals 13 residues. From germline, CDR1 is ENHRY and CDR2 SYGVKD. V lost 6 bases and J lost 1, with 4 bases in between. As DNA, the CDR3 is TGTGCCATCAGCACATCCTATAATTCACCCCTCCACTTT. Translated, it gives CAISTSYNSPLHF.

This clonotype was observed a few times. The V gene is TRBV7-3, the J gene TRBJ1-1; D is perhaps TRBD1 (6 bases). Trimming took 6 bases from V and 0 from J, leaving 11 bases between them. Germline V CDR1 and CDR2: SGHTA, FQGTGA. This CDR3 has 14 amino acids. This CDR3 reads CASSRGHLNTEAFF. CDR3 nucleotide sequence: TGTGCCAGCAGTAGGGGACACCTGAACACTGAAGCTTTCTTT.

The genes are TRBV7-9 and TRBJ2-2, with TRBD2 matching over 10 bases. Trimming took 5 bases from V and 6 from J; bases not matched to a gene: 6. There are 15 residues in the CDR3. Germline lookup yields CDR1 SEHNR and CDR2 FQNEAQ (reference sequence). CDR3 DNA: TGTGCCAGCAGCCAAGTCCTAGCGGGAGCCGGGGAGCTGTTTTTT. This gives the protein CASSQVLAGAGELFF. The whole variable domain, remainder taken from reference TRBV7-9 and TRBJ2-2, is DTGVSQNPRHKITKRGQNVTFRCDPISEHNRLYWYRQTLGQGPEFLTYFQNEAQLEKSRLLSDRFSAERPKGSFSTLEIQRTEQGDSAMYLCASSQVLAGAGELFFGEGSRLTVL.

This clonotype showed up many times. V gene TRBV20-1 combines with J gene TRBJ1-6; D is uncertain. Trimming cost V 0 bases and J 5 bases, with 11 bases left between them. CDR3 length: 15 amino acids. Germline lookup yields CDR1 DFQATT and CDR2 SNEGSKA (reference sequence). CDR3 DNA: TGCAGTGCTAGAGATTTCCAGCTGAATAATTCACCCCTCCACTTT. Protein sequence: CSARDFQLNNSPLHF.

This clonotype was detected ten times or more. The rearrangement joins TRBV15 to TRBJ1-5; D call uncertain. CDR1 is LNHNV, CDR2 YYDKDF, per germline (reference sequence). The CDR3 consists of 15 residues. Trimming removed 0 bases from V and 0 bases from J, with 6 bases in between. CDR3 bases: TGTGCCACCAGCAGAGAACCGATTAGCAATCAGCCCCAGCATTTT. Translation: CATSREPISNQPQHF.

This clonotype was counted a few times. The genes are TRBV6-6 and TRBJ1-2, with TRBD1 identical over 7 bases. V shed 5 bases and J 8 bases; nucleotides not matched to a gene: 8. This CDR3 region has 13 residues. CDR1 and CDR2 from the germline V gene are MNHNY and SVGAGI (reference sequence). The CDR3, as DNA: TGTGCCAGCAGTACGACAGGGTCGACCGGCTACACCTTC. This codes for CASSTTGSTGYTF.

This clonotype was observed at least ten times. The chain links TRBV10-3 to TRBJ1-2; 8 positions match TRBD1. The CDR3 length is 13 residues. The V and J ends lost 11 bases and 0 bases, in that order; junction bases with no gene match: 5. CDR1 is ENHRY, CDR2 SYGVKD, per germline. CDR3 sequence (DNA): TGTGCCGTCGGACAGGGACCTAACTATGGCTACACCTTC. Encoded protein: CAVGQGPNYGYTF.

The chain uses TRBV12-3 or TRBV12-4 and TRBJ2-7; maybe TRBD1 (5 bases). The CDR3 contains 13 residues. V was clipped by 6 bases and J by 5 bases, with 14 bases between them. CDR3 sequence reads: CASSIVAGNEQYF. CDR3 bases: TGTGCCAGCAGCATCGTGGCAGGGAACGAGCAGTACTTC.

The chain has TRBV24-1 and TRBJ2-1; 8 bases match TRBD1. CDR3 length: 15 residues. Germline V gene sequence: CDR1 KGHDR, CDR2 SFDVKD. Losses at the gene ends were 0 bases for V and 4 bases for J; bases not matched to a gene: 1. CDR3 region: CATSDLRQGYNEQFF. The CDR3 DNA reads TGTGCCACCAGTGATTTGCGACAGGGGTACAATGAGCAGTTCTTC.

This rearrangement joins TRBV2 to TRBJ2-5, with D unclear. This CDR3 spans 13 amino acids. Germline CDR1 is SNHLY and CDR2 is FYNNEI. The V end was cut by 8 bases, the J end by 1 base, with 11 bases between. Here the CDR3 DNA reads TGTGCCAGCTCACCAAGCGTCCAAGAGACCCAGTACTTC. Translation: CASSPSVQETQYF.

About this clonotype itself: Germline and junction disagree at one end, which may indicate a read error. The chain uses TRBV5-1 and TRBJ1-6; TRBD1 matches at 8 bases. The length of the CDR3 is 17 residues. Germline CDR1 reads SGHRS; CDR2 reads YFSETQ. This chain's CDR3 is CASSQDRQGPRGEALHF. The DNA for the CDR3 is TGTGCCAGCAGCCAAGATAGACAGGGGCCGCGAGGGGAGGCCCTCCACTTT. The complete variable domain, with remaining parts taken from reference TRBV5-1 and TRBJ1-6, reads KAGVTQTPRYLIKTRGQQVTLSCSPISGHRSVSWYQQTPGQGLQFLFEYFSETQRNKGNFPGRFSGRQFSNSRSEMNVSTLELGDSALYLCASSQDRQGPRGEALHFGNGTRLTVT.

A note on this clonotype: A read error may account for a junction end that differs from germline. This chain uses TRBV5-5 with TRBJ1-1, with D unresolved. This CDR3 is built from 15 residues. The germline CDR1 and CDR2 sequences are SGHKS and YYEKEE (reference sequence). For the CDR3, the DNA is TGTGCCAGCAGCTTGTTGGGAAGGTCGAACACTGAAACTTTCTTT. Amino acid sequence: CASSLLGRSNTETFF.

The chain carries TRBV29-1 and TRBJ2-7; 7 nucleotides agree with TRBD2. This CDR3 comprises 13 residues. Unmatched junction bases numbered 11, after V lost 7 bases and J lost 5 bases. Germline V lookup: CDR1 SQVTM, CDR2 ANQGSEA. CDR3 loop: CSAQLAPPDEQYF. CDR3 bases: TGCAGCGCCCAACTAGCGCCCCCGGACGAGCAGTACTTC.

This clonotype was counted between two and nine times. V and J are TRBV9 and TRBJ2-7; TRBD1 matches 8 bases. CDR3 length: 14 residues. The J segment lost 6 bases and the V segment lost 4 bases, leaving 9 bases of the junction unmatched. Germline V gene data show CDR1 as SGDLS and CDR2 as YYNGEE. CDR3 in DNA: TGTGCCAGCAGCCCGAGGGCACAGGGGGGCGAGCAGTACTTC. Translation gives CASSPRAQGGEQYF.

This clonotype has a handful of counts. This clone may be a read error of a much larger clone one base away. V and J are TRBV2 and TRBJ2-7; perhaps TRBD2 as D (6 bases). The CDR3 runs 10 residues. Trimming took off 7 bases at V and 5 bases at J, with 6 bases between the two ends. Germline V gene data show CDR1 as SNHLY and CDR2 as FYNNEI. The CDR3, as DNA: TGTGCCAGCACGGGAGACGAGCAGTACTTC. As protein: CASTGDEQYF.

In this sample, this clonotype turned up a few times. The rearrangement joins TRBV7-8 to TRBJ2-5; a possible D gene is TRBD1 (6 bases). The V gene's germline CDR1 is SGHVS and CDR2 FQNEAQ. This CDR3 is 14 amino acids long. V was pared by 5 bases and J by 11 bases, with 21 bases between. The CDR3 loop reads CASSHNGGGWEQYF. CDR3 DNA sequence: TGTGCCAGCAGCCACAATGGGGGCGGTTGGGAGCAGTACTTC.

There are a few counts of this clonotype. The gene calls are TRBV3-1 and TRBJ1-1; D might be TRBD1 (5 bases). Trimming shortened V by 1 base and J by 10 bases, and 13 bases separated the two germline ends. Germline CDR1 and CDR2: LGHDT and YNNKEL (reference sequence). The CDR3 runs 13 residues. This chain's CDR3 is CASSQGGQGGAFF. The CDR3 coding sequence is TGTGCCAGCAGCCAAGGCGGCCAGGGAGGAGCTTTCTTT. Full variable domain (remainder filled in from reference TRBV3-1 and TRBJ1-1): DTAVSQTPKYLVTQMGNDKSIKCEQNLGHDTMYWYKQDSKKFLKIMFSYNNKELIINETVPNRFSPKSPDKAHLNLHINSLELGDSAVYFCASSQGGQGGAFFGQGTRLTVV.

Many counts were recorded for this clonotype. The V gene is TRBV7-8, the J gene TRBJ1-2; TRBD1 aligns across 8 bases. CDR1 is SGHVS and CDR2 is FQNEAQ in the germline V gene. The CDR3 consists of 17 residues. The V gene end was trimmed by 6 bases and the J gene end by 0 bases; junction bases not matched to a gene: 12. The CDR3 loop reads CASSKDRAVTPNYGYTF. The CDR3 DNA sequence: TGTGCCAGCAGTAAGGACAGGGCCGTGACACCTAACTATGGCTACACCTTC.

The chain carries TRBV9 and TRBJ1-2; the match to TRBD1 covers 8 bases. V gave up 4 bases and J gave up 7 bases; unmatched junction bases: 6. Germline CDR1 SGDLS, CDR2 YYNGEE. CDR3 length equals 13 residues. CDR3 coding DNA: TGTGCCAGCAGCCCGATGACAGGGGCTGGCTACACCTTC. Protein product: CASSPMTGAGYTF.

This clonotype has a handful of counts. This chain's CDR3 is CSASEGALSGANVLTF. CDR3 coding DNA: TGCAGTGCCTCCGAGGGGGCCCTCTCTGGGGCCAACGTCCTGACTTTC. The genes are TRBV20-1 and TRBJ2-6; 7 positions match TRBD1. The CDR3 has 16 amino acids. V lost 6 bases, J lost 0 bases, and 8 bases stayed unmatched. In germline, CDR1 is DFQATT, CDR2 SNEGSKA (reference sequence).

This sequence joins TRBV9 and TRBJ1-2; D not certain. Germline V gives CDR1 SGDLS, CDR2 YYNGEE. CDR3 length equals 13 residues. Trimming stripped 0 bases from V and 3 bases from J, with 6 bases between. Here the CDR3 reads CASSVEAHYGYTF. The CDR3 bases are TGTGCCAGCAGCGTAGAAGCACACTATGGCTACACCTTC.